This TCR beta chain was sequenced for a study of cytomegalovirus exposure and HLA in healthy donors. Study-level background: An analysis done earlier identified 100 million to 140 million unique TCR beta sequences from about 179 million T cells. Study-level results: When analyzed later, the rates of TCR association showed variation by HLA locus, with DRB1 the most and HLA-C the fewest. Later analysis associated a missense DCLRE1C variant with TCR beta V- and J-gene trimming.

Concerning this clone itself: Its antigen is unknown.

Germline trimming cut 6 bases from V and 12 bases from J; bases unmatched to any gene: 6. The CDR3 sequence is 12 residues long. From germline, CDR1 is WSHSY and CDR2 SAAADI. The PCR contained 60 Vbeta and 13 Jbeta primers. Produced via immunoSEQ multiplex PCR; TCRdb's table is partial and in-frame only. Counted here are roughly 150,000 clones, roughly a tenth occurring once; the ten biggest clones make up roughly 1.9%. Input material: PBMCs. This TCR derives from a male donor in good health and CMV-seronegative. The V gene is TRBV10-2, the J gene TRBJ2-1; TRBD2 aligns across 9 bases. The CDR3 nucleotides are TGCGCCAGCAGCCGACTAGCGGAAGGGCAGTTCTTC. It codes for CASSRLAEGQFF.